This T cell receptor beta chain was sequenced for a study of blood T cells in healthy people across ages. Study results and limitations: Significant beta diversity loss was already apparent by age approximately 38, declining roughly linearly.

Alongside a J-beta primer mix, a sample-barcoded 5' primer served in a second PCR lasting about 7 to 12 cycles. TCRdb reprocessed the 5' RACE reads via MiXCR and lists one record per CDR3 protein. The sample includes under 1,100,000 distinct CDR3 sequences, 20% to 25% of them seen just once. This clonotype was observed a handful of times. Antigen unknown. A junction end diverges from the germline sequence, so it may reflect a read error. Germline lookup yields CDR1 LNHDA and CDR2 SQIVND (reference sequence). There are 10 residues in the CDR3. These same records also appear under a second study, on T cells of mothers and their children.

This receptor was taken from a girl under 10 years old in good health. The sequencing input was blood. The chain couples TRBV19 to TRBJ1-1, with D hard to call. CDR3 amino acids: CASLVIETFF. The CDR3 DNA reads TGTGCCAGCCTTGTCATTGAAACTTTCTTT.